The clone carrying this T cell receptor (beta chain) was recorded a few times. Its antigen is as yet unknown. Trimming at V came to 0 bases and at J to 5 bases, leaving 9 bases not matched to a gene. The CDR3 is 16 amino acids. Looked up from germline, CDR1 is SNHLY and CDR2 is FYNNEI. A quantitative 5'-RACE method, one with molecular barcodes, was used to make TCR beta libraries. TCRdb re-derived calls from the 5' RACE reads in MiXCR, one entry per CDR3 protein. This table holds a few hundred thousand distinct CDR3 sequences, less than 25% found once. The source of the sample is a study of CD8 T cells in ankylosing spondylitis. Broader study findings: In ankylosing spondylitis blood, a motif of seven to nine highly homologous TCR beta variants appeared characteristic.

Sequenced sample: blood, either unsorted or a sorted T cell fraction (not recorded which). The rearrangement joins TRBV2 to TRBJ2-7; 8 nucleotides agree with TRBD2. This sequence originates from a female donor with ankylosing spondylitis or in good health (not recorded which). For the CDR3, the DNA is TGTGCCAGCAGTGAAGCGAGAGCCAGCGGGAGAAACGAGCAGTACTTC. Protein: CASSEARASGRNEQYF.